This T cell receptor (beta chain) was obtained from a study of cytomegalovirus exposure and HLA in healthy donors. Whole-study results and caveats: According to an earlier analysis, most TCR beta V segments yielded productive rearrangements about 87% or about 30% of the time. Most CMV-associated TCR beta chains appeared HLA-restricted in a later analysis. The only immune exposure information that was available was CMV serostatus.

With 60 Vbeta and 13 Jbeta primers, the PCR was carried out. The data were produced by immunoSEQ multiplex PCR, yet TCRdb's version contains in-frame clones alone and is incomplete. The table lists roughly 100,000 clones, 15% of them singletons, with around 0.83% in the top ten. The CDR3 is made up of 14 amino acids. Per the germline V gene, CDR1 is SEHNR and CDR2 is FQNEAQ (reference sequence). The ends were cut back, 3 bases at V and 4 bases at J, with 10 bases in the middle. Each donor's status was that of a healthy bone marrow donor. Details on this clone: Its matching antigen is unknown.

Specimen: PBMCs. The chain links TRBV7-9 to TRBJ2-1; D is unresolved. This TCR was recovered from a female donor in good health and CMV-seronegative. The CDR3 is CASSLSTSYNEQFF. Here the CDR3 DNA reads TGTGCCAGCAGCTTGAGCACTTCTTACAATGAGCAGTTCTTC.